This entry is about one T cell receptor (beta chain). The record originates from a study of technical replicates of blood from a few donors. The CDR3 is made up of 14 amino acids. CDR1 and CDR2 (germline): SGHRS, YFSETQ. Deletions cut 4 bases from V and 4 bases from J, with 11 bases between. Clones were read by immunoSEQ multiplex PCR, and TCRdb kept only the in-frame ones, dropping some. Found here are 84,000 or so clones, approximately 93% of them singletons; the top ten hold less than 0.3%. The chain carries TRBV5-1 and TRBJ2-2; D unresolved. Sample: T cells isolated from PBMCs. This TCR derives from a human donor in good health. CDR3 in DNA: TGCGCCAGCAGCCCCCGACATTTCACCGGGGAGCTGTTTTTT. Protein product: CASSPRHFTGELFF.